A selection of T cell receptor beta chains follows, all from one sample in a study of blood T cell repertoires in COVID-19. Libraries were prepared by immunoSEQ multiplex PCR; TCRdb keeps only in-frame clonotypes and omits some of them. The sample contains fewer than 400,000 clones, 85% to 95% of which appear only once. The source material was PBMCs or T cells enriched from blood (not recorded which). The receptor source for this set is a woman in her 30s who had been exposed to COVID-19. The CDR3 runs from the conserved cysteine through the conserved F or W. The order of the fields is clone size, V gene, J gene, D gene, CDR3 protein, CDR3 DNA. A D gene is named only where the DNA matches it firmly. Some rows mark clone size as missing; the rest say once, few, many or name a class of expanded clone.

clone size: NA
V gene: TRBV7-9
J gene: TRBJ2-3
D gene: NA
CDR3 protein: CASSPSDGSDTQYF
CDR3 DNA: TGTGCCAGCAGCCCGAGCGACGGGTCGGATACGCAGTATTTT

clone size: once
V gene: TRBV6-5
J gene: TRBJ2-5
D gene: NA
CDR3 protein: CASRGMTGLETQYF
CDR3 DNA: TGTGCCAGCAGAGGGATGACAGGTCTGGAGACCCAGTACTTC

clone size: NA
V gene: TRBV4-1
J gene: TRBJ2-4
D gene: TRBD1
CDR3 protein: CASSQATGAGKNIQYF
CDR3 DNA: TGCGCCAGCAGCCAAGCGACAGGGGCGGGCAAAAACATTCAGTACTTC

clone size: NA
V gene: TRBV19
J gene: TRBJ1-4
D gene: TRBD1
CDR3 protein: CASSIGGQGEKLFF
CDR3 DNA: TGTGCCAGTAGTATTGGCGGACAGGGTGAAAAACTGTTTTTT

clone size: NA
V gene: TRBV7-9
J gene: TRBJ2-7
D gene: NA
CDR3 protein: CASSLEYGGSPYEQYF
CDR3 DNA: TGTGCCAGCAGCTTAGAGTACGGAGGGTCCCCCTACGAGCAGTACTTC

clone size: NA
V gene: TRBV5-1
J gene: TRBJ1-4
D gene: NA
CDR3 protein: CASSPGHLPLNEKLFF
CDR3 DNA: TGCGCCAGCAGCCCAGGACATCTCCCGCTTAATGAAAAACTGTTTTTT

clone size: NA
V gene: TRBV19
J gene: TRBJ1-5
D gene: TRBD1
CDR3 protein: CASSFGQGGRLQHF
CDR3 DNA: TGTGCCAGTAGTTTTGGACAGGGGGGGAGGCTCCAGCATTTT

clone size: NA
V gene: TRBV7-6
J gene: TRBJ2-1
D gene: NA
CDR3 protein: CASSLIADSYNEQFF
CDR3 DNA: TGTGCCAGCAGCTTAATAGCGGACTCCTACAATGAGCAGTTCTTC

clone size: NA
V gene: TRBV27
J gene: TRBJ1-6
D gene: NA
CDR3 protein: CASSRGGNSPLHF
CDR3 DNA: TGTGCCAGCAGCCGGGGGGGGAATTCACCCCTCCACTTT

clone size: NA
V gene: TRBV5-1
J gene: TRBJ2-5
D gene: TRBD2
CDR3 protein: CASSFLAGETQYF
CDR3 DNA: TGCGCCAGCAGCTTTCTAGCGGGGGAGACCCAGTACTTC

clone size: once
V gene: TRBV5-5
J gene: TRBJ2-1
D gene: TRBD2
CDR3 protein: CASSWGLAGGNKYNEQFF
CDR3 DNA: TGTGCCAGCAGCTGGGGACTAGCGGGGGGAAACAAATACAATGAGCAGTTCTTC

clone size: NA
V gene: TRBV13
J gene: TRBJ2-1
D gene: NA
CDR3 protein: CASSPPEEVGEQFF
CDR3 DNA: TGTGCCAGCAGCCCCCCCGAAGAGGTTGGCGAGCAGTTCTTC

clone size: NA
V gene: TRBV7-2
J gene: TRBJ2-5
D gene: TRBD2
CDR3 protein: CASSLWGPSGQETQYF
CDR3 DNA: TGTGCCAGCAGCTTATGGGGTCCTAGCGGCCAAGAGACCCAGTACTTC

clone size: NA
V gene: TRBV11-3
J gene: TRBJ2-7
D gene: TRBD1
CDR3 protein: CASSLEVYRGQGYREQYF
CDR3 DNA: TGTGCCAGCAGCTTAGAGGTATATCGGGGACAGGGGTATCGCGAGCAGTACTTC

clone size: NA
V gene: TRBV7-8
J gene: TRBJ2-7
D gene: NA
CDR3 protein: CASKLAAETPTVQYF
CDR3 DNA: TGTGCCAGCAAACTGGCAGCGGAGACTCCTACGGTGCAGTACTTC

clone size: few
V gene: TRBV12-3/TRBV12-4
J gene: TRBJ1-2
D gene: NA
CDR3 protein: CASTSTIGDGYTF
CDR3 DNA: TGTGCCAGCACCTCAACAATAGGGGATGGCTACACCTTC